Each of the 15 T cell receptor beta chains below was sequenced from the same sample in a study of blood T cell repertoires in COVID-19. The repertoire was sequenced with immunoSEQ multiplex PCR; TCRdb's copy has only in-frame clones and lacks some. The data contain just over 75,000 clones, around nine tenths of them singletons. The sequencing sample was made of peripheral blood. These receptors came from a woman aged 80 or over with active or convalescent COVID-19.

CDR3 amino acids: CASSPGLNQPQHF. DNA of the CDR3: TGTGCCAGCTCACCAGGGCTCAATCAGCCCCAGCATTTT. The V gene is TRBV18, the J gene TRBJ1-5; D not resolved. The CDR3 covers 13 residues. Per the germline V gene, CDR1 is KGHSH and CDR2 is LQKENI. Deletions cut 2 bases from V and 3 bases from J, with 5 bases between.

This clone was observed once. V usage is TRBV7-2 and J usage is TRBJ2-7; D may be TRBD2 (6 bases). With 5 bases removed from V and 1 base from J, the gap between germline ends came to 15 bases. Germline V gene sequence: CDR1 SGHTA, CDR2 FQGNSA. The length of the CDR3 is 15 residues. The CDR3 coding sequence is TGTGCCAGCAGCCCCTCGGGGCTAGCGTCCTACGAGCAGTACTTC. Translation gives CASSPSGLASYEQYF. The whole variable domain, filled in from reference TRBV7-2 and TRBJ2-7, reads GAGVSQSPSNKVTEKGKDVELRCDPISGHTALYWYRQSLGQGLEFLIYFQGNSAPDKSGLPSDRFSAERTGGSVSTLTIQRTQQEDSAVYLCASSPSGLASYEQYFGPGTRLTVT.

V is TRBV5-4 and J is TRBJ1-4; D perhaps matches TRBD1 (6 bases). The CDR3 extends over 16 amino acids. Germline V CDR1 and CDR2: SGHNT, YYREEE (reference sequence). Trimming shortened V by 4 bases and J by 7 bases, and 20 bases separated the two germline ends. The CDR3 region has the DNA TGTGCCAGCAGCCTCAGAGGCGGGGGGCGAACTGAAAAACTGTTTTTT. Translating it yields CASSLRGGGRTEKLFF.

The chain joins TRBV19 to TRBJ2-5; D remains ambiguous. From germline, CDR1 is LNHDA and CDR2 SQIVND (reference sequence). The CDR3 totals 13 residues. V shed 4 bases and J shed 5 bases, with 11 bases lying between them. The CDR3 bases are TGTGCCAGTAGTACTTTGCGAGGCGAGACCCAGTACTTC. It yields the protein CASSTLRGETQYF.

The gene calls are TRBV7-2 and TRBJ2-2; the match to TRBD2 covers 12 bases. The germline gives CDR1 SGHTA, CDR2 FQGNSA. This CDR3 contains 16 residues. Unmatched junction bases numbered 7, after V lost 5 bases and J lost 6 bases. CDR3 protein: CASSPLAGGLAGELFF. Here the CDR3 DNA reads TGTGCCAGCAGCCCTCTAGCGGGGGGGCTCGCCGGGGAGCTGTTTTTT. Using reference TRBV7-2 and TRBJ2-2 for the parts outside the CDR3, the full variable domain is GAGVSQSPSNKVTEKGKDVELRCDPISGHTALYWYRQSLGQGLEFLIYFQGNSAPDKSGLPSDRFSAERTGGSVSTLTIQRTQQEDSAVYLCASSPLAGGLAGELFFGEGSRLTVL.

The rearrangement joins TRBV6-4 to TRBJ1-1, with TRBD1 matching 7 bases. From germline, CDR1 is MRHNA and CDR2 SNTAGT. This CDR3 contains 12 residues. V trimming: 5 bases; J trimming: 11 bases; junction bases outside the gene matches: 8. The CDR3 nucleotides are TGTGCCAGCAGTCCAGGAACAGGGGTGGCTTTCTTT. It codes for CASSPGTGVAFF.

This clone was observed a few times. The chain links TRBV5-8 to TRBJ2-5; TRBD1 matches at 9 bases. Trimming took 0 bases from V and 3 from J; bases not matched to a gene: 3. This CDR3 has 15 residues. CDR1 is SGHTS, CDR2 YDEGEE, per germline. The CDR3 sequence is CASSLGGQGKETQYF. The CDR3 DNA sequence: TGTGCCAGCAGCTTGGGCGGACAGGGGAAAGAGACCCAGTACTTC.

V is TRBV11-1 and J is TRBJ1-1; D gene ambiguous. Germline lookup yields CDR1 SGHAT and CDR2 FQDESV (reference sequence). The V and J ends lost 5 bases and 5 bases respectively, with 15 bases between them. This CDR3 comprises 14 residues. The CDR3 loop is CASSPFESRTEAFF. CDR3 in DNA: TGTGCCAGCAGCCCTTTTGAAAGCAGGACTGAAGCTTTCTTT.

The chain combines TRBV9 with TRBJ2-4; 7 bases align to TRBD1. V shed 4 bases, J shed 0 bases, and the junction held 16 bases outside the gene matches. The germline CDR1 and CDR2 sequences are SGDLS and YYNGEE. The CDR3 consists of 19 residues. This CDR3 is CASSPRPGTADLAKNIQYF. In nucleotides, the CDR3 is TGTGCCAGCAGCCCACGACCCGGGACAGCAGATCTAGCCAAAAACATTCAGTACTTC.

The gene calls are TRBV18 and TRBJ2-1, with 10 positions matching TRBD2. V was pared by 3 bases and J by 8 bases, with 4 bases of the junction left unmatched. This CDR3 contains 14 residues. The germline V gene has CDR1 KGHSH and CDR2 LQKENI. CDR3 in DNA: TGTGCCAGCTCACCCTTAGCGGGAGGCGATGAGCAGTTCTTC. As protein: CASSPLAGGDEQFF.

The CDR3 sequence: CASSDTQGARETQYF. CDR3 nucleotide sequence: TGTGCCAGCAGCGACACACAGGGGGCGAGGGAGACCCAGTACTTC. V is TRBV7-9 and J is TRBJ2-5; 9 bases fit TRBD1. V shed 5 bases, J shed 5 bases, and the junction held 9 bases outside the gene matches. The CDR3 sequence is 15 residues long. Germline V gene sequence: CDR1 SEHNR, CDR2 FQNEAQ (reference sequence).

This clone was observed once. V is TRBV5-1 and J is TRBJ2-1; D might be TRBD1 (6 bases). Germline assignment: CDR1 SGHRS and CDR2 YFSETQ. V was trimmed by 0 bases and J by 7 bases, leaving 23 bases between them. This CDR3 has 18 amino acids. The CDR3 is CASSLAQGGGRPRNEQFF. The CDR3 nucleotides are TGCGCCAGCAGCTTGGCACAGGGTGGAGGTAGGCCTAGGAATGAGCAGTTCTTC.

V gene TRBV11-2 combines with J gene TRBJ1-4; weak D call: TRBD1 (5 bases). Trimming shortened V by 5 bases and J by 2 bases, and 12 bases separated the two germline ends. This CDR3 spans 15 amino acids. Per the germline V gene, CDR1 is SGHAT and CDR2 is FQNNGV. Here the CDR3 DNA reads TGTGCCAGCAGCCACTACAGGCCCACTAATGAAAAACTGTTTTTT. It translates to CASSHYRPTNEKLFF.

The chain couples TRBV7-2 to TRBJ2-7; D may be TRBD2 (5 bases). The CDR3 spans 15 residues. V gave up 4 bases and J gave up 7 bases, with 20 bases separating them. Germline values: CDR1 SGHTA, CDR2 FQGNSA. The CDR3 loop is CASSSLGPGMGEQYF. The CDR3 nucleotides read TGTGCCAGCAGCTCCCTCGGTCCGGGGATGGGGGAGCAGTACTTC.

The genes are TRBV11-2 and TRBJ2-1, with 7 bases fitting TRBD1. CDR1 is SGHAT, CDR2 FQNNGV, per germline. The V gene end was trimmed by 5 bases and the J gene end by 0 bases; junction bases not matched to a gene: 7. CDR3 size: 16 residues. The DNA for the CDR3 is TGTGCCAGCAGCATTCGGGGACAGTACTCCTACAATGAGCAGTTCTTC. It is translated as CASSIRGQYSYNEQFF.